This T cell receptor (beta chain) was observed in a study of beta chain features in type 1 diabetes. Findings and limits, study-wide: Among patients with Type 1 diabetes, TCRB CDR3s were moderately but significantly shorter in every one of the four CD4+ subsets.

Every isolated RNA sample was fully reverse transcribed, so sequencing captured expressed TCRB transcripts. The table came from immunoSEQ multiplex PCR; TCRdb's copy has only in-frame clones and leaves some out. The table records around 130,000 clones, 16% of them present only once. In its sample, this clone was seen a few times. Its specificity is unknown. The germline V gene has CDR1 SGHRS and CDR2 YFSETQ. After removal of 4 bases from V and 4 bases from J, the junction contained 6 bases not matched to a gene. CDR3 size: 15 residues. The sequenced sample consisted of central memory CD4+ T cells from blood. This chain links TRBV5-1 with TRBJ2-3; 10 bases are shared with TRBD2. The TCR comes from a young man with type 1 diabetes. The CDR3 region has the DNA TGCGCCAGCAGCCGGACCCTAGCGGGGGCAGATACGCAGTATTTT. Translation gives CASSRTLAGADTQYF.